This T cell receptor beta chain is from a study of early T cells in non-severe SARS-CoV-2 infection. Study context: Unpaired chains resulted from sequencing bulk RNA of unsorted whole blood.

Study-level findings and limits: Anti-spike CD8 responses were favored by VDJdb matching, which missed private and CD4 specificities.

Individual cDNA molecules each received unique molecular identifiers attached to them. MiXCR was run by TCRdb on the 5' RACE reads, yielding one entry per CDR3 protein. In the table there are 51,000 or so distinct CDR3 sequences, 11% of which are singletons. Points on this clonotype: Its antigen is currently unknown. A read error may be the cause here, since a much bigger clone is one base away.

The CDR3 totals 13 residues. The germline V gene encodes CDR1 DFQATT and CDR2 SNEGSKA (reference sequence). V was shortened by 4 bases and J by 6 bases, with 15 bases between the two germline ends. This sequence originates from an adult who was a healthcare worker with PCR-confirmed SARS-CoV-2 infection or an uninfected control (not recorded which). Sequencing was done on a sample of whole blood. This chain links TRBV20-1 with TRBJ1-1; D uncertain. As DNA, the CDR3 is TGCAGTGCTATAGTCCCCACATCGGCTGAAGCTTTCTTT. It encodes CSAIVPTSAEAFF.